The 11 T cell receptor beta chains given below trace back to one sample, sequenced in a study of blood T cell repertoires in COVID-19. Sequencing used immunoSEQ multiplex PCR; TCRdb keeps in-frame clones, though not all of them. Here the sample spans 210,000 or so clones, approximately 84% being singletons. The sample comprised peripheral blood. These receptors all stem from a woman aged 45 to 65 with active or convalescent COVID-19.

The count of this clone is one. V gene TRBV7-8 combines with J gene TRBJ1-6, with D uncertain. The germline V gene has CDR1 SGHVS and CDR2 FQNEAQ. Deletions cut 5 bases from V and 10 bases from J, with 9 bases between. The CDR3 contains 12 residues. CDR3 nucleotide sequence: TGTGCCAGCAGCCCCGCGGAATCACCCCTCCACTTT. Translating gives CASSPAESPLHF.

The chain couples TRBV12-2 to TRBJ1-2; the table's D call, TRBD1, was not checked against the DNA. TRBV12-2 is shown as a pseudogene. This CDR3 contains 14 residues. Here the CDR3 DNA reads TGTGCAAGTCGCCCACAGGGGGGGGACTATGGCTACACCTTC. It specifies CASRPQGGDYGYTF.

J is TRBJ2-3 and V is TRBV9; D is possibly TRBD2 (6 bases). The germline gives CDR1 SGDLS, CDR2 YYNGEE. V was trimmed by 1 base and J by 9 bases, leaving 15 bases between them. The CDR3 totals 14 residues. CDR3 protein: CASSVTSRGGTQYF. The CDR3, as DNA: TGTGCCAGCAGCGTAACATCGCGGGGCGGGACGCAGTATTTT.

The V call is TRBV5-5, the J call TRBJ2-5; 10 bases are shared with TRBD2. This CDR3 is 15 amino acids long. The V gene's germline CDR1 is SGHKS and CDR2 YYEKEE (reference sequence). Trimming took 4 bases from V and 4 from J; bases not matched to a gene: 7. As DNA, the CDR3 is TGTGCCAGCAGCCCTTCCGTAGCGGGAGGAGAGACCCAGTACTTC. Protein product: CASSPSVAGGETQYF.

A single count supports this clone. The chain uses TRBV10-2 and TRBJ1-2, with a tentative D call TRBD1 (6 bases). Germline CDR1 is WSHSY and CDR2 is SAAADI. The CDR3 consists of 13 residues. Trimming took 6 bases from V and 1 from J, leaving 9 bases between them. The CDR3 sequence: CASSRGLNYGYTF. The CDR3 DNA reads as TGCGCCAGCAGCAGGGGCCTTAACTATGGCTACACCTTC.

The rearrangement links TRBV28 to TRBJ2-3, with D hard to call. CDR1 and CDR2 (germline): MDHEN, SYDVKM. V lost 8 bases and J lost 4, with 13 bases in between. This CDR3 is built from 13 residues. The CDR3 sequence is CASPHGLADTQYF. CDR3 nucleotides: TGTGCCAGCCCCCATGGCTTGGCAGATACGCAGTATTTT.

This chain uses TRBV7-9 with TRBJ1-2; D is ambiguous. Trimming stripped 2 bases from V and 6 bases from J, with 19 bases between. The CDR3 has 16 amino acids. The germline V gene encodes CDR1 SEHNR and CDR2 FQNEAQ (reference sequence). Written as DNA, the CDR3 is TGTGCCAGCAGCTTAAAGAGGGCCGGAGGCCTTAATGGCTACACCTTC. Its translation: CASSLKRAGGLNGYTF. The full variable domain, its missing parts supplied by reference TRBV7-9 and TRBJ1-2, is DTGVSQNPRHKITKRGQNVTFRCDPISEHNRLYWYRQTLGQGPEFLTYFQNEAQLEKSRLLSDRFSAERPKGSFSTLEIQRTEQGDSAMYLCASSLKRAGGLNGYTFGSGTRLTVV.

This sequence joins TRBV5-4 and TRBJ2-3; D is undetermined. The ends were cut back, 2 bases at V and 7 bases at J, with 11 bases in the middle. Germline V CDR1 and CDR2: SGHNT, YYREEE (reference sequence). The CDR3 has 13 residues. The CDR3: CASSFRSSHTQYF. CDR3 coding DNA: TGTGCCAGCAGCTTTCGGAGCTCACATACGCAGTATTTT.

V and J are TRBV24-1 and TRBJ2-7; TRBD2 is a possible D gene (5 bases). The length of the CDR3 is 14 residues. Trimming took 4 bases from V and 3 from J, leaving 12 bases between them. Germline CDR1 KGHDR, CDR2 SFDVKD. This CDR3 is CATSELGLYYEQYF. CDR3 coding DNA: TGTGCCACCAGTGAACTTGGACTTTACTACGAGCAGTACTTC.

In this sample, this clone turned up once. The chain has TRBV6-2 or TRBV6-3 and TRBJ1-2, with 9 bases lining up with TRBD1. CDR1 is MNHEY and CDR2 is SVGEGT in the germline V gene. Trimming took 3 bases from V and 5 from J; bases not matched to a gene: 7. CDR3 length: 15 residues. This CDR3 is CASSYTGTGIYGYTF. The CDR3 coding sequence is TGTGCCAGCAGTTATACCGGGACAGGGATATATGGCTACACCTTC.

This sequence joins TRBV15 and TRBJ1-5; tentative D call: TRBD1 (5 bases). V was clipped by 2 bases and J by 7 bases, with 12 bases between them. Germline V CDR1 and CDR2: LNHNV, YYDKDF (reference sequence). This CDR3 region has 14 residues. As DNA, the CDR3 is TGTGCCACCAGCAGAACCACGGGGGTCCAGCCCCAGCATTTT. This codes for CATSRTTGVQPQHF. Full variable domain (remainder filled in from reference TRBV15 and TRBJ1-5): DAMVIQNPRYQVTQFGKPVTLSCSQTLNHNVMYWYQQKSSQAPKLLFHYYDKDFNNEADTPDNFQSRRPNTSFCFLDIRSPGLGDTAMYLCATSRTTGVQPQHFGDGTRLSIL.